This TCR beta chain was captured by sequencing in a study of cytomegalovirus exposure and HLA in healthy donors. Study-wide findings and caveats: From TCR beta sequences, most subjects' HLA-A and HLA-B alleles were reportedly predicted accurately. Researchers reported in a later analysis that a missense DCLRE1C variant was tied to TCR beta V- and J-gene trimming.

A remark on this clone: Its antigen remains unidentified.

With 60 Vbeta and 13 Jbeta primers, the PCR was carried out. Measured with immunoSEQ multiplex PCR; TCRdb has only the in-frame clones, and not every one. This sample has around 180,000 clones; roughly three quarters occur once, and the top ten carry roughly 13%. This CDR3 is 14 amino acids long. Germline V gene lookup returns CDR1 MNHEY and CDR2 SMNVEV (reference sequence). Trimming took 4 bases from V and 4 from J; bases not matched to a gene: 5. The V call is TRBV27, the J call TRBJ2-5, with 8 bases fitting TRBD1. Sequenced: PBMCs. This sequence was found in a woman in her fifties or sixties in good health and CMV-seropositive. The CDR3 region has the DNA TGTGCCAGCAGTTCGGGACAGGTAGTAGAGACCCAGTACTTC. This gives the protein CASSSGQVVETQYF.